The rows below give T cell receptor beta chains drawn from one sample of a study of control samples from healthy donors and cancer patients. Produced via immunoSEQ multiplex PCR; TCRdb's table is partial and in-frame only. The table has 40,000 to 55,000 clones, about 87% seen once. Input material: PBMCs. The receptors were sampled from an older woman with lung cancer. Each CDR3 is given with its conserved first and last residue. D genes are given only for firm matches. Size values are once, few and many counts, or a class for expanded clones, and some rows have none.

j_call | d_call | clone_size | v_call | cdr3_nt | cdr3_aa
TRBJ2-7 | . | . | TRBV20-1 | TGCAGTGCCCCCCTGGATTACGAGCAGTACTTC | CSAPLDYEQYF
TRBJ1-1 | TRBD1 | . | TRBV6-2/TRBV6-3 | TGTGCCAGCAGTGGCTACAGGGGGCTGGACACTGAAGCTTTCTTT | CASSGYRGLDTEAFF
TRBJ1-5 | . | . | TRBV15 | TGTGCCACCAGCAGAGATTTCAGCAGGGGAAGTCAGCCCCAGCATTTT | CATSRDFSRGSQPQHF
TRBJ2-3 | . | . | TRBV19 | TGTGCCAGTAGTATTCACGTCTTCTCAGGGCCAGATACGCAGTATTTT | CASSIHVFSGPDTQYF
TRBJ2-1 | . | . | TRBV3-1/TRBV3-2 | TGTGCCAGCAGCCAAGATCCTTGGGAGCAGTTCTTC | CASSQDPWEQFF
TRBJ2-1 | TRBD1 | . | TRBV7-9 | TGTGCCAGCAGCATACTGACAGGGATAATCAATGAGCAGTTCTTC | CASSILTGIINEQFF
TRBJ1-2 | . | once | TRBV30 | TGTGCCTGGAGAACAATGGGCCGCTATGGCTACACCTTC | CAWRTMGRYGYTF
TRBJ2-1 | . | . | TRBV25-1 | TGTGCCAGCAGTTCGTTCCCCTACAATGAGCAGTTCTTC | CASSSFPYNEQFF
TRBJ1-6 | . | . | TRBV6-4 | TGTGCCAGCACTCGGCGATTTTGTAATTCACCCCTCCACTTT | CASTRRFCNSPLHF
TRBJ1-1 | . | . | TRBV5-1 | TGCGCCAGCAGCTTGGTGTCCGGTTCTGAAGCTTTTTTT | CASSLVSGSEAFF
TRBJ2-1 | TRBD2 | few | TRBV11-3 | TGTGCCAGCAGCTTAGTCGGGAGGGTGAATGAGCAGTTCTTC | CASSLVGRVNEQFF
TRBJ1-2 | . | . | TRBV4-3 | TGCGCCAGCAGCCAAGATAAGTGGGCTAACTATGGCTACACCTTC | CASSQDKWANYGYTF
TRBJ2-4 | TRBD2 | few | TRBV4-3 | TGCGCCAGCAGCCAAGATAGGACTAGCGGGAGTGGGACCATTCAGTACTTC | CASSQDRTSGSGTIQYF
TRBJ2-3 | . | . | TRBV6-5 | TGTGCCAGCAGACAGGGCGAGGACGATACGCAGTATTTT | CASRQGEDDTQYF
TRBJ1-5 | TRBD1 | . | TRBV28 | TGTGCCAGCAGAACAACGGACAGGGCTAGCAATCAGCCCCAGCATTTT | CASRTTDRASNQPQHF
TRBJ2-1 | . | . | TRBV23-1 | TGCGCCAGCAGTCAAATACTCCGGGCCCCTGAACTCGGTGAGCAGTTCTTC | CASSQILRAPELGEQFF
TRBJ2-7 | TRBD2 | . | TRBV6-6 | TGTGCCAGCAGCCTGGGGACTAGCGGGATCTACGAGCAGTACTTC | CASSLGTSGIYEQYF
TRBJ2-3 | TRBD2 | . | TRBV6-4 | TGTGCCAGCAGCCAAGGACTAGCGGGAGGTGCAGATACGCAGTATTTT | CASSQGLAGGADTQYF
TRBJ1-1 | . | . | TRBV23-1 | TGCGCCAGCAGTCTACCGATGAACACTGAAGCTTTCTTT | CASSLPMNTEAFF
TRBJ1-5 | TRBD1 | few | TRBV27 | TGTGCCAGCAATCACCCTAGTGGCAGGGGGGTTCAGCCCCAGCATTTT | CASNHPSGRGVQPQHF
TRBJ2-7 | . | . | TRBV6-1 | TGTGCCAGCAGTGAGTTTCCGGGGACCTCCTACGAGCAGTACTTC | CASSEFPGTSYEQYF
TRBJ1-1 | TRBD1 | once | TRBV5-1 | TGCGCCAGCAGCTCCCTACCGGGACAGGGATTGAACACTGAAGCTTTCTTT | CASSSLPGQGLNTEAFF
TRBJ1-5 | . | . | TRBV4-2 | TGTGCCAGCAGCCCTCTTAGCAATCAGCCCCAGCATTTT | CASSPLSNQPQHF
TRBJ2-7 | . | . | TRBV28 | TGTGCCAGCAGTTTGCCAGGGGCCTACGAGCAGTACTTC | CASSLPGAYEQYF
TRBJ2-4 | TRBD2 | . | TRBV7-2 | TGTGCCAGCAGCTTAGCACGTCGGGCCGAGGGACTACAACTTATAGCCAAAAACATTCAGTACTTC | CASSLARRAEGLQLIAKNIQYF
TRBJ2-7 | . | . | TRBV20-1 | TGCAGTGCTATGACTAGTAACGAGCAGTACTTC | CSAMTSNEQYF
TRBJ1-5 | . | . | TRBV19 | TGTGCCAGTACTCAGGGGCGGAATCAGCCCCAGCATTTT | CASTQGRNQPQHF
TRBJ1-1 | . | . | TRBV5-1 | TGCGCCAGCAAAAAGGAGAGGAGGGAGCGAATGAACACTGAAGCTTTCTTT | CASKKERRERMNTEAFF
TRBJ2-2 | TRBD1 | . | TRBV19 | TGTGCCAGTAGTCGAGACAGGGGGCGATACGGGGAGCTGTTTTTT | CASSRDRGRYGELFF
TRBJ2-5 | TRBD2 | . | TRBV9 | TGTGCCAGCAGCGCTAGCGGAATAATTGGCGAGACCCAGTACTTC | CASSASGIIGETQYF
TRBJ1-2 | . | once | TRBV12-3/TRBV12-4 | TGTGCCAGCAGCTTAAGGCGGGAGGGCTACACCTTC | CASSLRREGYTF
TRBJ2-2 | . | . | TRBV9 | TGTGCCAGCAGGGCAGGGGACAACACCGGGGAGCTGTTTTTT | CASRAGDNTGELFF
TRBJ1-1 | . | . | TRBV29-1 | TGCAGCGTAGGAACCGGAACTCACACTGAAGCTTTCTTT | CSVGTGTHTEAFF
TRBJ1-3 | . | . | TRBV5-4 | TGTGCCAGCAGCCCTCCCCCAGGGGCTGGAAACACCATATATTTT | CASSPPPGAGNTIYF
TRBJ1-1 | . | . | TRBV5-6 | TGTGCCAGCATCCAATTGGGGGTTACTGAAGCTTTCTTT | CASIQLGVTEAFF
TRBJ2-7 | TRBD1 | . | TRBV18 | TGTGCCAGCTCACCGTCCGGGACAGGGGCCGAGCAGTACTTC | CASSPSGTGAEQYF
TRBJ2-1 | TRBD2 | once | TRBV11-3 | TGTGCCAGCAGCTCGGGACTAGCGGGAGACGGCAATGAGCAGTTCTTC | CASSSGLAGDGNEQFF
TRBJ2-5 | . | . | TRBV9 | TGTGCCAGCAGCGCGGGAGGACAGGCCGGAGAGACCCAGTACTTC | CASSAGGQAGETQYF
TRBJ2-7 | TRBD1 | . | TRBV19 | TGTGCCAGTAGTAGTGGACAGGGCCTACGAGAGCAGTACTTC | CASSSGQGLREQYF
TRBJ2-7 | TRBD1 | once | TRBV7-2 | TGTGCCATACCGGGACAGGAAGCCTACGAGCAGTACTTC | CAIPGQEAYEQYF
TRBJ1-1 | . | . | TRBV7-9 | TGTGCCAGCGTACGAGGGGCTGAAGCTTTCTTT | CASVRGAEAFF
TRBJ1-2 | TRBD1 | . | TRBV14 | TGTGCCAGCAGCATCGGACAGGGCCCAGGCTATGGCTACACCTTC | CASSIGQGPGYGYTF
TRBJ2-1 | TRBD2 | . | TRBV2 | TGTGCCAGCAGTCTAGCGGGAGGGTCCTACAATGAGCAGTTCTTC | CASSLAGGSYNEQFF
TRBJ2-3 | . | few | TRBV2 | TGTGCCAGCAATTACCTAGGGACAGATACGCAGTATTTT | CASNYLGTDTQYF
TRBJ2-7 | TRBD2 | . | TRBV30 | TGTGCCTGGTCCGGGACTAGCTCCTACGAGCAGTACTTC | CAWSGTSSYEQYF
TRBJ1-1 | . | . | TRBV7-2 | TGTGCCAGCAGCCCCTACTTGAACACTGAAGCTTTCTTT | CASSPYLNTEAFF
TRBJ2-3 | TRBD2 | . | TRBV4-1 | TGCGCCAGCAGCCAGGGTAGCGGGAGAACAGATACGCAGTATTTT | CASSQGSGRTDTQYF
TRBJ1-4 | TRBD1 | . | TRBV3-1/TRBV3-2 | TGTGCCAGCAGCCCTCGGGACAGATTTAATGAAAAACTGTTTTTT | CASSPRDRFNEKLFF
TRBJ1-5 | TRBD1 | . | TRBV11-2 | TGTGCCAGCAGCTTGGCAGGGGGTCATCAGCCCCAGCATTTT | CASSLAGGHQPQHF
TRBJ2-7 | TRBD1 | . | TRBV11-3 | TGTGCCAGCAGCCCCCGGACAGGGGGCCTCATTGTCTACGAGCAGTACTTC | CASSPRTGGLIVYEQYF
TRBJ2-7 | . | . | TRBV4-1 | TGCGCCAGCAGCGGGACTCCAGTCTACGAGCAGTACTTC | CASSGTPVYEQYF